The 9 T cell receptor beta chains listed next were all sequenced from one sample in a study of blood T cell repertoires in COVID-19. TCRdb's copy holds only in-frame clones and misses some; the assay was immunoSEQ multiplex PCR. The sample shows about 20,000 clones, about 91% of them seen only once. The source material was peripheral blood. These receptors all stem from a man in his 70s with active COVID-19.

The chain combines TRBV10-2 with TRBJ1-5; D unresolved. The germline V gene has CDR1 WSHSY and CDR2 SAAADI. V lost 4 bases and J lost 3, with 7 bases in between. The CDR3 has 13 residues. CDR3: CASSGGDNQPQHF. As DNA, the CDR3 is TGCGCCAGCAGTGGCGGGGACAATCAGCCCCAGCATTTT.

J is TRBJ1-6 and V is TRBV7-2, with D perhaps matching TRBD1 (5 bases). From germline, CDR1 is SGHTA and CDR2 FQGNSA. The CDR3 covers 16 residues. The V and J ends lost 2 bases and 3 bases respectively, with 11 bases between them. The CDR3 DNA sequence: TGTGCCAGCAGCTTACGACAGACCTTCTATAATTCACCCCTCCACTTT. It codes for CASSLRQTFYNSPLHF.

CDR3 nucleotides: TGTGCCAGCAGCCAGCACAGGGGTGAGCAGTTCTTC. It yields the protein CASSQHRGEQFF. The rearrangement joins TRBV7-8 to TRBJ2-1, with 7 bases lining up with TRBD1. The CDR3 is 12 amino acids. With V trimmed by 5 bases and J by 9 bases, 4 bases remained unmatched. Germline values: CDR1 SGHVS, CDR2 FQNEAQ.

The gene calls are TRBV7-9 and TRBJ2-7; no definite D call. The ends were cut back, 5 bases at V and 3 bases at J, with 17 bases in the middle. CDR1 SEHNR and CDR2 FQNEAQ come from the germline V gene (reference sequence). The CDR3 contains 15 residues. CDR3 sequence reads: CASSPAAAVGYEQYF. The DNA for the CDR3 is TGTGCCAGCAGCCCCGCGGCGGCAGTCGGCTACGAGCAGTACTTC.

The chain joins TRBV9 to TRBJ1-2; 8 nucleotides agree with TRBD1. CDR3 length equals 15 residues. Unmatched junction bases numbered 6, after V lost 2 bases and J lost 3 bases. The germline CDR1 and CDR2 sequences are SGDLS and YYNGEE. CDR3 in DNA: TGTGCCAGCAGCGTTCGGACAGGGCTGGACTATGGCTACACCTTC. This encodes CASSVRTGLDYGYTF.

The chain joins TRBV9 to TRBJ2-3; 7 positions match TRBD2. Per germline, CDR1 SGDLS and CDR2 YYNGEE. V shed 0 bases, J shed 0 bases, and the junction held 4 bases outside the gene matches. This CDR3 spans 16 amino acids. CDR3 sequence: CASSVVGRGSTDTQYF. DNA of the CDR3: TGTGCCAGCAGCGTAGTAGGGAGGGGTAGCACAGATACGCAGTATTTT.

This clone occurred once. The CDR3 spells CASSLGRGLDTQYF. CDR3 bases: TGCGCCAGCAGCTTGGGGCGGGGGCTGGATACGCAGTATTTT. This chain joins TRBV5-1 and TRBJ2-3, with a weak D call TRBD2 (7 bases). V was shortened by 0 bases and J by 6 bases, with 11 bases between the two germline ends. Germline V gives CDR1 SGHRS, CDR2 YFSETQ. CDR3 length equals 14 residues.

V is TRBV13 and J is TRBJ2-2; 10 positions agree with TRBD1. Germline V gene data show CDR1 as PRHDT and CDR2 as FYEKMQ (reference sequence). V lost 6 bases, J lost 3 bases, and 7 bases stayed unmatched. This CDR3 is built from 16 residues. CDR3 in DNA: TGTGCCAGCAGAGAGGGACAGGGGTCCCACACCGGGGAGCTGTTTTTT. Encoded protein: CASREGQGSHTGELFF.

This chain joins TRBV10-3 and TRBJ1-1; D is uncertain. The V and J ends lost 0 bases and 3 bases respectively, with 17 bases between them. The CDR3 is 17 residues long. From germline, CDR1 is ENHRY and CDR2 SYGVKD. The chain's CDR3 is CAISESNGKSGYTEAFF. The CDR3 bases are TGTGCCATCAGTGAGTCGAATGGGAAATCGGGGTACACTGAAGCTTTCTTT.